This T cell receptor beta chain stems from a study of OX40 agonist ivuxolimab in advanced cancers. Context from the whole study: Ivuxolimab was a fully human IgG2 agonistic monoclonal antibody targeting the costimulatory receptor OX40 (CD134). The paper describes the monotherapy dose-escalation part (N = 52 patients) of the phase I trial of ivuxolimab. Peripheral TCRbeta sequencing was intended to test whether TCR sequence diversity was altered and clonal T-cell expansion was caused by ivuxolimab. Patients were allowed to have had prior anti-PD-1, anti-PD-L1 or anti-CTLA-4 therapy, and less than 45% of the dose-escalation patients had previously received checkpoint inhibitors. Of the approximately 54 dose-escalation patients, hepatocellular carcinoma was present in about 19, melanoma in around 15, renal cell carcinoma in 9 and head and neck cancer in 9. Intravenous ivuxolimab was administered to patients every 2 weeks at six dose levels: 0.01, 0.1, 0.3, 1.5, 3 and 10 mg/kg. Three dose-escalation patients achieved partial responses, one with hepatocellular carcinoma and two with cutaneous melanoma. In the dose-escalation cohort, 82.7% of patients were male, and the mean age was about 55 years, with a range of roughly 23 to 85.

The paper's findings and limits, for the study overall: Low levels of normalized T-cell clonal expansion were also seen in some patients who did not respond. The antigen specificity of the peripheral T cells that underwent clonal expansion was not determined. At doses of 0.1 to 3.0 mg/kg, clonal expansion of both CD4+ and CD8+ T cells in blood was seen between baseline and week 6. Partial responders in the 0.1-3.0 mg/kg groups had among the lowest normalized peripheral clonal expansion, especially among CD8+ T cells. After ivuxolimab, CD8+ T cells had more expanded clones than CD4+ T cells on average.

To sequence the TCRbeta CDR3 region, genomic DNA was isolated from the sorted cells. The immunoSEQ Assay was used to sequence the TCRbeta CDR3 regions. TCRdb's version of the immuneACCESS table is confined to in-frame rearrangements and falls short of the full clone set. An unresolved V gene accounts for under half of the shortfall where checked; the remainder is of unknown origin. A total of 100,000 to 150,000 clones appear in this sample, around 93% of them only once. In total, the top ten clones hold under 0.95% of the sample. According to the germline V gene, CDR1 reads MDHEN and CDR2 reads SYDVKM. Trimming takes 5 bases off V and 7 bases off J; junction bases not matched to a gene: 6. The CDR3, from cysteine to phenylalanine, totals 14 residues. Only the CDR3 DNA stays, 42 bases, in frame from base 1. The trial excluded patients who had a history of autoimmune disease or who were on systemic immunosuppression. Peripheral blood for TCR sequencing was collected from all dose cohorts at baseline, on cycle 4 day 1, and on cycle 7 day 1. Samples came from an open-label, multicenter, first-in-human phase I dose-escalation trial of ivuxolimab. Adults with locally advanced or metastatic head and neck squamous cell, hepatocellular, melanoma or renal cell carcinoma were enrolled in the trial. CD4+ and CD8+ T cells were sorted separately from peripheral blood before TCR sequencing.

Only a few counts were recorded for this clone. Which antigen it targets is not known. No quality values exist for individual bases; no much larger clone is one base distant. The chain is encoded by TRBV28 joined to TRBJ1-5; the central 9 bases match TRBD1. This clonotype was obtained from an adult with an advanced solid tumor such as melanoma, head and neck, liver or kidney cancer. The sample here was CD4+ or CD8+ T cells sorted from blood, taken in a trial of the OX40 agonist ivuxolimab. Here is the DNA: TGTGCCAGCAGTACGGGACAGGGACGACAGCCCCAGCATTTT. Its amino acids are CASSTGQGRQPQHF.